A single sample gave rise to the 27 T cell receptor beta chains below, sequenced in a study of cytomegalovirus exposure and HLA in healthy donors. Vbeta (60) and Jbeta (13) primers were used in the PCR. Assay used: immunoSEQ multiplex PCR; TCRdb lists only in-frame clones, some missing. This sample lists 65,000 to 90,000 clones; its ten largest clones have roughly 2.6%. Input material: PBMCs. The receptors here all came from a female donor in good health and CMV-seropositive.

The V and J genes are TRBV5-1 and TRBJ2-7; 7 nucleotides match TRBD2. The V and J ends lost 1 base and 4 bases, in that order; junction bases with no gene match: 11. The length of the CDR3 is 16 residues. Germline CDR1 is SGHRS and CDR2 is YFSETQ. CDR3 in amino acids: CASSLRTRGMGYEQYF. Here the CDR3 DNA reads TGCGCCAGCAGCTTGAGGACTAGGGGAATGGGGTACGAGCAGTACTTC.

The V call is TRBV5-4, the J call TRBJ2-2, with 7 positions matching TRBD2. CDR3 length equals 16 residues. The ends lost 0 bases at V and 3 bases at J; junction bases unmatched: 5. Germline V gene data show CDR1 as SGHNT and CDR2 as YYREEE (reference sequence). CDR3 DNA: TGTGCCAGCAGCTTGGCGGCAGGGAGGGACACCGGGGAGCTGTTTTTT. Translation gives CASSLAAGRDTGELFF.

This chain links TRBV18 with TRBJ2-3; D gene ambiguous. The CDR3 totals 13 residues. V was cut by 0 bases and J by 8 bases, with 9 bases left in between. From germline, CDR1 is KGHSH and CDR2 LQKENI. The CDR3, as DNA: TGTGCCAGCTCACCACCTAGTGTTGGTACGCAGTATTTT. It encodes CASSPPSVGTQYF.

This chain links TRBV19 with TRBJ1-3, with a tentative D call TRBD1 (5 bases). This CDR3 comprises 17 residues. V was shortened by 5 bases and J by 1 base, with 18 bases between the two germline ends. CDR1 and CDR2 (germline): LNHDA, SQIVND (reference sequence). CDR3 sequence (DNA): TGTGCCAGTAGTTCCCTCCAACAGGTTTTGTCTGGAAACACCATATATTTT. It encodes CASSSLQQVLSGNTIYF.

The chain has TRBV27 and TRBJ1-2, with D hard to call. Germline V gene sequence: CDR1 MNHEY, CDR2 SMNVEV (reference sequence). The CDR3 loop spans 15 amino acids. The germline V and J ends were trimmed by 0 bases and 4 bases, with 12 bases remaining between them. CDR3 sequence (DNA): TGTGCCAGCAGTTTATCATCGGGATACCCCTATGGCTACACCTTC. Its translation is CASSLSSGYPYGYTF.

V usage is TRBV5-1 and J usage is TRBJ2-1; TRBD2 matches at 7 bases. Per the germline V gene, CDR1 is SGHRS and CDR2 is YFSETQ. The CDR3 spans 14 residues. The V gene end was trimmed by 7 bases and the J gene end by 6 bases; junction bases not matched to a gene: 10. The CDR3 DNA sequence: TGCGCCAGCTCCTTCGACAGCGGGATCAATGAGCAGTTCTTC. Its translation: CASSFDSGINEQFF.

This CDR3 reads CASSSGQGNTEAFF. DNA for the CDR3: TGTGCCAGCAGCTCAGGACAGGGGAACACTGAAGCTTTCTTT. The chain employs TRBV11-2 and TRBJ1-1, with 8 bases fitting TRBD1. Germline-derived CDR1 and CDR2 are SGHAT and FQNNGV. J gave up 1 base and V 4 bases, and 2 bases lay outside the gene matches. The CDR3 covers 14 residues.

J is TRBJ2-3 and V is TRBV7-9; D might be TRBD1 (6 bases). CDR3 length: 15 amino acids. Germline V gene sequence: CDR1 SEHNR, CDR2 FQNEAQ (reference sequence). Deletions cut 1 base from V and 5 bases from J, with 13 bases between. For the CDR3, the DNA is TGTGCCAGCAGCTTAGGGGCAGGGGCGGTAGATACGCAGTATTTT. Translated: CASSLGAGAVDTQYF.

The chain has TRBV15 and TRBJ2-7, with 8 positions matching TRBD2. This CDR3 has 14 amino acids. Trimming cost V 5 bases and J 6 bases; bases outside gene matches: 9. Germline values: CDR1 LNHNV, CDR2 YYDKDF (reference sequence). The CDR3 loop reads CATSRSGSLVEQYF. The CDR3 DNA reads as TGTGCCACCAGCCGGAGCGGGAGCTTGGTCGAGCAGTACTTC.

The chain employs TRBV29-1 and TRBJ2-3, with D possibly matching TRBD2 (5 bases). Trimming stripped 4 bases from V and 5 bases from J, with 16 bases between. The CDR3 totals 14 residues. The germline V gene encodes CDR1 SQVTM and CDR2 ANQGSEA. As DNA, the CDR3 is TGCAGCGTTGCAGCGGTCCTTCTGTTAGATACGCAGTATTTT. This gives the protein CSVAAVLLLDTQYF.

The rearrangement links TRBV30 to TRBJ2-4; 10 bases are shared with TRBD1. The V gene end was trimmed by 5 bases and the J gene end by 1 base; junction bases not matched to a gene: 2. Germline V gene lookup returns CDR1 GTSNPN and CDR2 SVGIG (reference sequence). The CDR3 has 14 amino acids. DNA for the CDR3: TGTGCCTGGGACAGGGGGCAGGCCAAAAACATTCAGTACTTC. This codes for CAWDRGQAKNIQYF.

The chain couples TRBV28 to TRBJ2-7; 7 nucleotides line up with TRBD1. V shed 3 bases, J shed 5 bases, and the junction held 7 bases outside the gene matches. The CDR3 is made up of 14 amino acids. The V gene's germline CDR1 is MDHEN and CDR2 SYDVKM. In nucleotides, the CDR3 is TGTGCCAGCAGTTTGCAGGGGGTGATCGACGAGCAGTACTTC. It yields the protein CASSLQGVIDEQYF.

This chain joins TRBV28 and TRBJ1-5, with D uncertain. The germline V and J ends were trimmed by 6 bases and 8 bases, with 14 bases remaining between them. CDR3 length: 13 amino acids. Germline values: CDR1 MDHEN, CDR2 SYDVKM. This CDR3 reads CASRRREEEPQHF. The CDR3 nucleotides read TGTGCCAGCAGACGCCGGGAAGAAGAGCCCCAGCATTTT.

J is TRBJ2-7 and V is TRBV7-9; 7 positions match TRBD1. Losses at the gene ends were 1 base for V and 3 bases for J; bases not matched to a gene: 6. This CDR3 is 15 amino acids long. CDR1 is SEHNR and CDR2 is FQNEAQ in the germline V gene (reference sequence). CDR3 sequence reads: CASSLGQGVHYEQYF. CDR3 nucleotides: TGTGCCAGCAGCTTAGGACAGGGTGTACACTACGAGCAGTACTTC.

The J gene is TRBJ2-1, the V gene TRBV29-1; possible D gene TRBD2, 5 bases. Trimming pared 3 bases from V and 9 bases from J, leaving 21 bases between. Germline V gene lookup returns CDR1 SQVTM and CDR2 ANQGSEA. The CDR3 loop spans 15 amino acids. The CDR3 sequence is CSVEVFGGRDSEQFF. CDR3 sequence (DNA): TGCAGCGTTGAGGTCTTTGGAGGCAGAGATAGTGAGCAGTTCTTC.

V and J are TRBV5-1 and TRBJ2-7, with 9 bases lining up with TRBD1. Germline loops: CDR1 SGHRS, CDR2 YFSETQ. The CDR3 loop spans 15 amino acids. Trimming removed 4 bases from V and 3 bases from J; junction bases left unmatched: 8. CDR3: CASSEGQGSLYEQYF. The CDR3 region has the DNA TGCGCCAGCAGCGAAGGACAGGGGTCACTCTACGAGCAGTACTTC.

This rearrangement joins TRBV5-4 to TRBJ1-1; D uncertain. Germline CDR1 SGHNT, CDR2 YYREEE (reference sequence). The CDR3 extends over 13 amino acids. Trimming took off 4 bases at V and 3 bases at J, with 10 bases between the two ends. Written as DNA, the CDR3 is TGTGCCAGCAGCGGCCCGACTTACACTGAAGCTTTCTTT. Residues: CASSGPTYTEAFF. Filled out from reference TRBV5-4 and TRBJ1-1, the complete variable domain reads ETGVTQSPTHLIKTRGQQVTLRCSSQSGHNTVSWYQQALGQGPQFIFQYYREEENGRGNFPPRFSGLQFPNYSSELNVNALELDDSALYLCASSGPTYTEAFFGQGTRLTVV.

The chain links TRBV11-1 to TRBJ1-1; 7 bases are a match to TRBD1. The CDR3 extends over 18 amino acids. The germline V gene encodes CDR1 SGHAT and CDR2 FQDESV (reference sequence). Trimming removed 6 bases from V and 1 base from J; junction bases left unmatched: 17. The CDR3 nucleotides read TGTGCCAGCAGTTTTATCCGGGACAGCGTCCCTCCGAACACTGAAGCTTTCTTT. Residues: CASSFIRDSVPPNTEAFF.

This chain links TRBV7-2 with TRBJ2-5; 7 bases are a match to TRBD1. The CDR3 totals 15 residues. Germline V lookup: CDR1 SGHTA, CDR2 FQGNSA. V was clipped by 3 bases and J by 0 bases; unmatched bases: 4. CDR3 DNA sequence: TGTGCCAGCAGCTTGACAGGGAGCAACCAAGAGACCCAGTACTTC. It is translated as CASSLTGSNQETQYF.

The V call is TRBV7-9, the J call TRBJ2-2; 8 bases map to TRBD1. V trimming: 5 bases; J trimming: 4 bases; junction bases outside the gene matches: 9. Germline V lookup: CDR1 SEHNR, CDR2 FQNEAQ (reference sequence). CDR3 size: 16 residues. The CDR3 here is CASSREITGGTGELFF. The CDR3 DNA follows: TGTGCCAGCAGCCGTGAGATTACAGGGGGCACCGGGGAGCTGTTTTTT.

The chain joins TRBV30 to TRBJ1-4; D unresolved. The germline CDR1 and CDR2 sequences are GTSNPN and SVGIG (reference sequence). Trimming took off 4 bases at V and 6 bases at J, with 12 bases between the two ends. The CDR3 has 13 amino acids. This CDR3 reads CAWTRKSDEKLFF. For the CDR3, the DNA is TGTGCCTGGACCCGTAAATCCGATGAAAAACTGTTTTTT.

V is TRBV4-2 and J is TRBJ1-1; tentatively, D is TRBD1 (5 bases). Per the germline V gene, CDR1 is LGHNA and CDR2 is YNFKEQ. This CDR3 comprises 15 residues. The V and J ends lost 0 bases and 6 bases respectively, with 14 bases between them. Here the CDR3 reads CASSQDQGSVSEAFF. The CDR3 region has the DNA TGTGCCAGCAGCCAAGATCAGGGTTCAGTCTCTGAAGCTTTCTTT.

This sequence joins TRBV6-6 and TRBJ1-1; no definite D call. V lost 2 bases and J lost 5, with 6 bases in between. Germline V gives CDR1 MNHNY, CDR2 SVGAGI (reference sequence). This CDR3 has 12 residues. CDR3 in DNA: TGTGCCAGCAGTTACATTGCGACTGAAGCTTTCTTT. Protein sequence: CASSYIATEAFF.

The chain employs TRBV30 and TRBJ2-5, with no clear D. V lost 0 bases, J lost 1 base, and 12 bases lay in between. Germline V gene data show CDR1 as GTSNPN and CDR2 as SVGIG (reference sequence). CDR3 length: 15 residues. DNA for the CDR3: TGTGCCTGGAGTGTACACCTAGTAGGCCAAGAGACCCAGTACTTC. Its protein is CAWSVHLVGQETQYF. Full variable domain (remainder filled in from reference TRBV30 and TRBJ2-5): SQTIHQWPATLVQPVGSPLSLECTVEGTSNPNLYWYRQAAGRGLQLLFYSVGIGQISSEVPQNLSASRPQDRQFILSSKKLLLSDSGFYLCAWSVHLVGQETQYFGPGTRLLVL.

This chain links TRBV5-4 with TRBJ1-1; D is uncertain. CDR1 and CDR2 from the germline V gene are SGHNT and YYREEE (reference sequence). Trimming removed 0 bases at V and 10 bases at J, with 13 bases between. The CDR3 has 13 residues. CDR3: CASSLAGRRSAFF. The CDR3 DNA follows: TGTGCCAGCAGCTTGGCGGGTCGGCGGTCAGCTTTCTTT. Full variable domain (remainder filled in from reference TRBV5-4 and TRBJ1-1): ETGVTQSPTHLIKTRGQQVTLRCSSQSGHNTVSWYQQALGQGPQFIFQYYREEENGRGNFPPRFSGLQFPNYSSELNVNALELDDSALYLCASSLAGRRSAFFGQGTRLTVV.

The rearrangement uses TRBV5-1 and TRBJ1-1; D uncertain. This CDR3 has 13 amino acids. V was shortened by 2 bases and J by 3 bases, with 8 bases between the two germline ends. Germline V gene sequence: CDR1 SGHRS, CDR2 YFSETQ. As DNA, the CDR3 is TGCGCCAGCAGCTTCTTTTCGGACACTGAAGCTTTCTTT. This gives the protein CASSFFSDTEAFF. The whole variable domain, filled in from reference TRBV5-1 and TRBJ1-1, reads KAGVTQTPRYLIKTRGQQVTLSCSPISGHRSVSWYQQTPGQGLQFLFEYFSETQRNKGNFPGRFSGRQFSNSRSEMNVSTLELGDSALYLCASSFFSDTEAFFGQGTRLTVV.

J is TRBJ1-2 and V is TRBV18, with 7 nucleotides matching TRBD1. The CDR3 covers 15 residues. Trimming at V came to 2 bases and at J to 1 base, leaving 4 bases not matched to a gene. Germline V gene sequence: CDR1 KGHSH, CDR2 LQKENI. The CDR3 coding sequence is TGTGCCAGCTCACCAGGGACAGCCGATAACTATGGCTACACCTTC. Amino acid sequence: CASSPGTADNYGYTF.